A single sample is the source of the 23 T cell receptor beta chains below, sequenced in a study of T cells in Graves' hyperthyroidism and ophthalmopathy. RNA transcripts yielded amplified TCR beta CDR3 regions. Carried out on the TCR CDR3, a first-round RT-PCR used the HTBI primer set. TCRdb analysed the multiplex PCR reads with MiXCR anew, one entry per CDR3 protein. The sample holds about 350,000 distinct CDR3 sequences; around a sixth are singletons and the top ten take 15% to 18%. Sequenced material: blood. The receptors were gathered from a woman aged 40 to 55 with Graves' ophthalmopathy.

This clonotype was picked up many times. V usage is TRBV9 and J usage is TRBJ2-5; D unresolved. Trimming stripped 7 bases from V and 3 bases from J, with 13 bases between. Germline CDR1 reads SGDLS; CDR2 reads YYNGEE. The CDR3 totals 13 residues. The CDR3 nucleotides are TGTGCCAGCCCATGGACCTATGAAGAGACCCAGTACTTC. Translated: CASPWTYEETQYF.

Comment on this clonotype: This may arise from a read error, as a much more abundant clone is one base away. This chain links TRBV2 with TRBJ1-2; D perhaps matches TRBD1 (5 bases). V was clipped by 7 bases and J by 4 bases, with 13 bases between them. Germline lookup yields CDR1 SNHLY and CDR2 FYNNEI. This CDR3 spans 13 amino acids. CDR3 sequence reads: CASMVRDGYGYTF. The CDR3 nucleotides are TGTGCCAGCATGGTCAGGGATGGCTATGGCTACACCTTC.

V is TRBV19 and J is TRBJ1-5; no reliable D call. V lost 2 bases and J 0 bases, leaving 11 bases between the germline ends. Germline lookup yields CDR1 LNHDA and CDR2 SQIVND (reference sequence). The CDR3 is made up of 16 amino acids. CDR3 in DNA: TGTGCCAGTAGTATATTGGCCATGGGTAGCAATCAGCCCCAGCATTTT. Translating gives CASSILAMGSNQPQHF.

The chain carries TRBV11-2 and TRBJ1-5; no clear D. The germline V gene encodes CDR1 SGHAT and CDR2 FQNNGV. The CDR3 is made up of 16 amino acids. The V gene lost 5 bases and the J gene lost 0 bases, with 14 bases spanning the gap. The CDR3 protein is CASSPGGPGSNQPQHF. As DNA, the CDR3 is TGTGCCAGCAGCCCTGGAGGGCCGGGTAGCAATCAGCCCCAGCATTTT.

This clonotype has a count of ten or more. This chain uses TRBV11-2 with TRBJ2-7; 9 nucleotides agree with TRBD2. The CDR3 consists of 15 residues. V lost 6 bases, J lost 6 bases, and 12 bases stayed unmatched. Germline loops: CDR1 SGHAT, CDR2 FQNNGV. This CDR3 is CASRAGLAGVGEQYF. The CDR3 bases are TGTGCCAGCAGGGCCGGTTTAGCGGGAGTCGGCGAGCAGTACTTC.

This clonotype was observed many times. The chain combines TRBV18 with TRBJ1-5, with D unresolved. Trimming cost V 2 bases and J 6 bases, with 8 bases left between them. This CDR3 is built from 13 residues. Looked up from germline, CDR1 is KGHSH and CDR2 is LQKENI. The CDR3 region is CASSPYLGQPQHF. CDR3 DNA sequence: TGTGCCAGCTCACCATATCTCGGTCAGCCCCAGCATTTT.

V and J are TRBV6-5 and TRBJ2-2; 11 positions match TRBD2. Germline CDR1 reads MNHEY; CDR2 reads SVGAGI. Trimming cost V 0 bases and J 3 bases; bases outside gene matches: 0. The CDR3 runs 16 residues. CDR3 residues: CASSYSGLADTGELFF. The DNA of the CDR3 is TGTGCCAGCAGTTACTCGGGACTAGCGGACACCGGGGAGCTGTTTTTT.

This clonotype occurred many times. This may come from a read error, since a much larger clone is one base off. The V gene is TRBV6-5, the J gene TRBJ1-2, with 7 nucleotides matching TRBD1. The CDR3 is made up of 13 amino acids. CDR1 MNHEY and CDR2 SVGAGI come from the germline V gene. The chain's CDR3 is CANSYRQGEGYTF. DNA for the CDR3: TGTGCCAACAGTTACCGACAGGGTGAAGGCTACACCTTC.

This clonotype was recorded once. J is TRBJ2-5 and V is TRBV7-2; D call uncertain. CDR1 and CDR2 (germline): SGHTA, FQGNSA. The V end was cut by 6 bases, the J end by 2 bases, with 13 bases between. CDR3 length: 14 residues. The CDR3 loop is CASSEPDPQETQYF. The CDR3 bases are TGTGCCAGCAGTGAACCTGACCCGCAAGAGACCCAGTACTTC.

In its sample, this clonotype was seen many times. The chain employs TRBV7-2 and TRBJ2-1; D tentatively fits TRBD1 or TRBD2 (5 bases each). Per the germline V gene, CDR1 is SGHTA and CDR2 is FQGNSA. This CDR3 comprises 14 residues. V shed 2 bases and J shed 3 bases, with 8 bases lying between them. The CDR3 nucleotides are TGTGCCAGCAGCTTATGGGACGGCTACAATGAGCAGTTCTTC. It codes for CASSLWDGYNEQFF.

This clonotype showed up many times. With a much larger clone just one base away, this may be a read error. The chain joins TRBV19 to TRBJ2-7; D is perhaps TRBD1 or TRBD2 (5 bases each). The CDR3 runs to 14 residues. Germline values: CDR1 LNHDA, CDR2 SQIVND (reference sequence). Trimming stripped 6 bases from V and 0 bases from J, with 12 bases between. CDR3 bases: TGTGCCAGTAGCCGGGACGCTAGCTCCTACGAGCAGTACTTC. This gives the protein CASSRDASSYEQYF.

This clonotype was counted at least ten times. The chain recombines TRBV28 with TRBJ2-5; D is ambiguous. The CDR3 is 13 residues long. V was clipped by 3 bases and J by 5 bases, with 10 bases between them. Germline CDR1 is MDHEN and CDR2 is SYDVKM. The DNA of the CDR3 is TGTGCCAGCAGTTTCCTTTTGGTCGAGACCCAGTACTTC. The encoded protein is CASSFLLVETQYF.

This clonotype was seen at least ten times. The chain links TRBV7-3 to TRBJ1-2, with 7 positions matching TRBD1. This CDR3 contains 20 residues. Trimming took 2 bases from V and 0 from J; bases not matched to a gene: 18. Germline loops: CDR1 SGHTA, CDR2 FQGTGA. The CDR3 region has the DNA TGTGCCAGCAGCTTATTCTCCAACTACGAATGGACAGGCCCTAACTATGGCTACACCTTC. Translating it yields CASSLFSNYEWTGPNYGYTF.

V gene TRBV15 combines with J gene TRBJ2-5, with 15 bases fitting TRBD2. The CDR3 loop spans 17 amino acids. Trimming cost V 0 bases and J 4 bases; bases outside gene matches: 3. CDR1 is LNHNV and CDR2 is YYDKDF in the germline V gene (reference sequence). The CDR3 sequence: CATSRDEGLAGGETQYF. Written as DNA, the CDR3 is TGTGCCACCAGCAGAGATGAGGGACTAGCGGGAGGAGAGACCCAGTACTTC. Complete variable domain (other parts from reference TRBV15 and TRBJ2-5): DAMVIQNPRYQVTQFGKPVTLSCSQTLNHNVMYWYQQKSSQAPKLLFHYYDKDFNNEADTPDNFQSRRPNTSFCFLDIRSPGLGDTAMYLCATSRDEGLAGGETQYFGPGTRLLVL.

This clonotype was seen ten or more times. This rearrangement joins TRBV4-3 to TRBJ1-3; D is possibly TRBD1 (6 bases). The germline CDR1 and CDR2 sequences are LGHNA and YSLEER. Trimming took 4 bases from V and 1 from J, leaving 20 bases between them. This CDR3 spans 18 amino acids. This CDR3 is CASSRHLTGQGSGNTIYF. The CDR3 nucleotides are TGCGCCAGCAGCCGACACCTAACGGGACAAGGATCTGGAAACACCATATATTTT.

Many counts were recorded for this clonotype. The rearrangement uses TRBV30 and TRBJ2-2, with TRBD2 matching over 10 bases. The CDR3 totals 16 residues. The germline V gene encodes CDR1 GTSNPN and CDR2 SVGIG (reference sequence). V shed 1 base and J 4 bases; nucleotides not matched to a gene: 6. CDR3 sequence reads: CAWSAPASGSTGELFF. CDR3 nucleotides: TGTGCCTGGAGTGCCCCCGCTAGCGGGAGCACCGGGGAGCTGTTTTTT.

This clonotype has only a few counts. V usage is TRBV9 and J usage is TRBJ2-7; perhaps TRBD1 as D (6 bases). CDR1 is SGDLS and CDR2 is YYNGEE in the germline V gene. There are 14 residues in the CDR3. Deletions cut 0 bases from V and 3 bases from J, with 10 bases between. DNA for the CDR3: TGTGCCAGCAGCGTAGAGCCAGGGGTCTACGAGCAGTACTTC. Its translation: CASSVEPGVYEQYF.

This clonotype was detected ten times or more. The chain joins TRBV11-2 to TRBJ2-7, with D possibly matching TRBD1 (6 bases). The CDR3 contains 13 residues. Per germline, CDR1 SGHAT and CDR2 FQNNGV. The V end was cut by 5 bases, the J end by 6 bases, with 14 bases between. The DNA for the CDR3 is TGTGCCAGCAGCCCCTCCGGGACATTCGAGCAGTACTTC. Protein sequence: CASSPSGTFEQYF.

In this sample, this clonotype turned up a few times. CDR3 DNA sequence: TGCAGTGCTAGAAATGCTCTAGCGGGAGATGAGACCCAGTACTTC. Translated, it gives CSARNALAGDETQYF. This sequence joins TRBV20-1 and TRBJ2-5; 10 nucleotides match TRBD2. Looked up from germline, CDR1 is DFQATT and CDR2 is SNEGSKA (reference sequence). V trimming: 2 bases; J trimming: 5 bases; junction bases outside the gene matches: 8. The CDR3 has 15 residues.

The J gene is TRBJ1-2, the V gene TRBV7-8; TRBD1 agrees at 7 bases. CDR3 size: 14 residues. Germline V gives CDR1 SGHVS, CDR2 FQNEAQ. The trim removed 5 bases at V and 4 bases at J, leaving 7 bases unmatched. CDR3 sequence (DNA): TGTGCCAGCAGCACGCGGGACAGCGCCTATGGCTACACCTTC. Protein: CASSTRDSAYGYTF.

The chain is built from TRBV6-5 and TRBJ1-1, with D unresolved. V lost 0 bases and J lost 0, with 8 bases in between. The CDR3 covers 15 residues. CDR1 and CDR2 from the germline V gene are MNHEY and SVGAGI. The CDR3 nucleotides are TGTGCCAGCAGTTACTCTAACAGTATGAACACTGAAGCTTTCTTT. It yields the protein CASSYSNSMNTEAFF.

There are many counts of this clonotype. The chain combines TRBV27 with TRBJ2-7; 8 nucleotides line up with TRBD1. V was clipped by 6 bases and J by 2 bases; unmatched bases: 6. This CDR3 has 14 residues. Germline CDR1 is MNHEY and CDR2 is SMNVEV (reference sequence). CDR3 DNA sequence: TGTGCCAGCAGCCCAAGGGACAGGCCCTACGAGCAGTACTTC. It yields the protein CASSPRDRPYEQYF.

This clonotype was detected ten times or more. The J gene is TRBJ2-7, the V gene TRBV4-1; D not certain. Germline CDR1 and CDR2: MGHRA and YSYEKL. The V gene lost 6 bases and the J gene lost 2 bases, with 17 bases spanning the gap. CDR3 size: 15 residues. This chain's CDR3 is CASSLREELTYEQYF. CDR3 nucleotide sequence: TGCGCCAGCAGTCTCCGAGAGGAGTTAACCTACGAGCAGTACTTC.